Listed below are T cell receptor beta chains from one sample, sequenced in a study of blood T cell repertoires in COVID-19. TCRdb's copy holds only in-frame clones and misses some; the assay was immunoSEQ multiplex PCR. Seen here are roughly 190,000 clones, 81% observed once, and the top ten hold about 11%. Input material: peripheral blood. These receptors all come from a woman between 35 and 50 years old with COVID-19, enrolled during active disease. CDR3s include the opening cysteine and the closing phenylalanine or tryptophan. The order of the fields is D gene, V gene, J gene, clone size, CDR3 DNA, CDR3 protein. D genes are given only for firm matches. A clone size is listed for some rows: how often the clone was seen (once, few, many), or a class if it is expanded.

>NA|TRBV5-6|TRBJ1-5|NA
TGTGCCAGCAGCTCTTATACAGGGCGGCATCAGCCCCAGCATTTT
CASSSYTGRHQPQHF
>TRBD1|TRBV4-2|TRBJ1-2|NA
TGTGCCAGCGCCCCGGGCAGGGGGAACTATGGCTACACCTTC
CASAPGRGNYGYTF
>TRBD1|TRBV12-5|TRBJ1-3|NA
TGTGCTAGTGGTATGCCGACAGGGTTCTCTGGAAACACCATATATTTT
CASGMPTGFSGNTIYF
>NA|TRBV12-3/TRBV12-4|TRBJ2-1|NA
TGTGCCAGCAGCCACAGGGACGGTGAGCAGTTCTTC
CASSHRDGEQFF
>NA|TRBV7-6|TRBJ2-5|NA
TGTGCCAGCAGCTTAGGGGGGGAAATTAGAGAGACCCAGTACTTC
CASSLGGEIRETQYF
>NA|TRBV11-2|TRBJ1-1|NA
TGTGCCAGCAGCAGCCCCACCGGGGTCAACACTGAAGCTTTCTTT
CASSSPTGVNTEAFF
>NA|TRBV7-3|TRBJ2-5|NA
TGTGCCAGCAGCTTAACGTTTTCTTCTTTGGAGACCCAGTACTTC
CASSLTFSSLETQYF
>TRBD2|TRBV11-3|TRBJ2-1|NA
TGTGCCAGCAGCTGTGAGGAGCGGGAGGGAAACAATGAGCAGTTCTTC
CASSCEEREGNNEQFF
>TRBD1|TRBV6-1|TRBJ2-5|NA
TGTGCCAGCAGTGAACAACCGGGACAGGGGGCTGTGGTAGAGACCCAGTACTTC
CASSEQPGQGAVVETQYF
>NA|TRBV7-9|TRBJ1-2|few
TGTGCCAGCACCCTTCGGGGGGGCTCCTATGGCTACACCTTC
CASTLRGGSYGYTF
>TRBD1|TRBV24-1|TRBJ2-7|few
TGTGCCACCAGTGATTCCGCCCGGGGACAGATCTACGAGCAGTACTTC
CATSDSARGQIYEQYF
>TRBD1|TRBV7-2|TRBJ1-1|NA
TGTGCCAGCAGCCCGGACAGGCCGCGACCGAACACTGAAGCTTTCTTT
CASSPDRPRPNTEAFF
>NA|TRBV6-5|TRBJ1-3|once
TGTGCCAGCATCGATCTGGGGCGTAGGGGAAACACCATATATTTT
CASIDLGRRGNTIYF
>TRBD2|TRBV5-5|TRBJ2-2|NA
TGTGCCAGCAGCTTGGGACTAGCAACCGTATCCGGGGAGCTGTTTTTT
CASSLGLATVSGELFF
>TRBD1|TRBV5-4|TRBJ2-3|NA
TGTGCCAGCAACAAAGATCCGGGACAGGGGTTAATAGATACGCAGTATTTT
CASNKDPGQGLIDTQYF
>NA|TRBV5-1|TRBJ1-6|NA
TGCGCCAGCAGCTTGGAAGTCGGAGGTTCACCCCTCCACTTT
CASSLEVGGSPLHF
>TRBD1|TRBV7-9|TRBJ1-1|once
TGTGCCAGCACCCTCGAGACAGGGGGAGCTTTCTTT
CASTLETGGAFF
>TRBD2|TRBV7-7|TRBJ2-5|NA
TGTGCTAGCAGCTTGGCCATGGGGGAGGGGAGGACCCAGTACTTC
CASSLAMGEGRTQYF
>NA|TRBV3-1/TRBV3-2|TRBJ2-3|NA
TGTGCCAGCAGGGGCTACACAGATACGCAGTATTTT
CASRGYTDTQYF
>NA|TRBV30|TRBJ2-5|NA
TGTGCCTGGAGGACCGAGGCGAGCGGATGGGAGACCCAGTACTTC
CAWRTEASGWETQYF
>TRBD2|TRBV10-3|TRBJ2-1|NA
TGTGCCATCAGAATAGCGGGAGTCTTGGGAAATGAGCAGTTCTTC
CAIRIAGVLGNEQFF
>NA|TRBV9|TRBJ1-2|NA
TGTGCCAGCAGCGGTAGGGTGGGGGCTTTTGGCTACACCTTC
CASSGRVGAFGYTF
>NA|TRBV30|TRBJ1-2|once
TGTGCCTGGGACACCTACTATGGCTACACCTTC
CAWDTYYGYTF
>NA|TRBV30|TRBJ2-7|NA
TGTGCCTGGAGTCCAGGAACCTACGAGCAGTACTTC
CAWSPGTYEQYF
>NA|TRBV5-4|TRBJ1-2|NA
TGTGCCAGCAGCTTGGGGTCAGGTCGGGGTTTGGGTGGCTACACCTTC
CASSLGSGRGLGGYTF
>NA|TRBV6-6|TRBJ2-1|NA
TGTGCCAGCAGTTTCCATGGGGGGAGCTCCTACAATGAGCAGTTCTTC
CASSFHGGSSYNEQFF
>TRBD1|TRBV29-1|TRBJ1-1|NA
TGCAGCGTTGCTGCGGGGGGGTTACAGGGGGTGAACACTGAAGCTTTCTTT
CSVAAGGLQGVNTEAFF
>TRBD1|TRBV2|TRBJ2-3|NA
TGTGCCAGCAGTGGACAGGGGGGAAGGACAGATACGCAGTATTTT
CASSGQGGRTDTQYF
>NA|TRBV15|TRBJ2-6|NA
TGTGCCACCAGCGTTGACTGGACAGAGAGCTCTGGGGCCAACGTCCTGACTTTC
CATSVDWTESSGANVLTF
>NA|TRBV19|TRBJ1-5|few
TGTGCCAGTAGTAAAGTAGCAGGGGAGTTTAGCAATCAGCCCCAGCATTTT
CASSKVAGEFSNQPQHF
>NA|TRBV11-1|TRBJ2-6|NA
TGTGCCAGCAGCACGTTTCTAGGCTCTGGGGCCAACGTCCTGACTTTC
CASSTFLGSGANVLTF